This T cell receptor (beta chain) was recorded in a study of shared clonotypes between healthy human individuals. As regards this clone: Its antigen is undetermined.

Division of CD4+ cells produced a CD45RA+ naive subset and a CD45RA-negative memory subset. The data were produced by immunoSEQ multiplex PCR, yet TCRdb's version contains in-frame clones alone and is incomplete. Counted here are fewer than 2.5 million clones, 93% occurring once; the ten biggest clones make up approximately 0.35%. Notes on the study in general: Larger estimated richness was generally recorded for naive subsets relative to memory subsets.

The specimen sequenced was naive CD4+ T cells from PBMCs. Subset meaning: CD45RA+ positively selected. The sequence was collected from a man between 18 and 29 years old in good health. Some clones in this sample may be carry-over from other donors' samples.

Here the CDR3 DNA reads TGTGCCAGCAGCATCCAGGGGGCGCAGGACACTGAAGCTTTCTTT. Its translation is CASSIQGAQDTEAFF. The chain is built from TRBV5-4 and TRBJ1-1, with TRBD1 matching 8 bases. The CDR3 has 15 residues. Looked up from germline, CDR1 is SGHNT and CDR2 is YYREEE (reference sequence). V shed 4 bases and J 3 bases; nucleotides not matched to a gene: 8.